This T cell receptor beta chain emerged from a study of T cell responses to AZD1222 COVID-19 vaccine. The CDR3 has 16 amino acids. V dropped 4 bases and J dropped 4; count of bases not matched to a gene: 7. Germline V gene lookup returns CDR1 SGHRS and CDR2 YFSETQ. Whole-study findings and limits: The reported proportion of spike-specific TCRs targeting unmutated variant regions was nearly half.

About this clone itself: Its matching antigen is unknown.

Sequencing was performed with immunoSEQ multiplex PCR; in TCRdb, only in-frame clones are kept and a portion is missing. The sample consists of about 140,000 clones, approximately 86% of them appearing once. J is TRBJ2-2 and V is TRBV5-1; 10 bases match TRBD2. The input for sequencing was peripheral blood, taken 28 days after the second dose of the MenACWY control vaccine. The TCR comes from an adult who received the MenACWY meningococcal vaccine as a control. CDR3 residues: CASSPGQRGGTGELFF. DNA for the CDR3: TGCGCCAGCAGCCCGGGGCAGCGGGGGGGCACCGGGGAGCTGTTTTTT.